The rows below give T cell receptor beta chains drawn from one sample of a study of T-cell reconstitution after alpha-beta-depleted transplantation in children. TCRdb recomputed calls from the PCR reads with MiXCR, one row per CDR3 protein. The table shows almost 600,000 distinct CDR3 sequences, with more than 20% occurring only once. The source material was PBMCs, sampled before TCRalphabeta/CD19-depleted stem cell transplant. Every receptor here comes from a boy in the first two years of life with Wiskott-Aldrich syndrome, due to receive a stem cell transplant. CDR3s leave out the opening cysteine and the closing phenylalanine or tryptophan. Size is stated for part of the rows, as once, few or many counts, or as a class when the clone is expanded.

V gene	J gene	CDR3 length	clone size	CDR3 protein
TRBV5-1	TRBJ1-6	13	few	ASSLAPTRNSPLH
TRBV12-3/TRBV12-4	TRBJ2-1	13	few	ASSIHLDPKNEQF
TRBV30	TRBJ1-5	12	NA	AWSVGLQPQPQH
TRBV3-1	TRBJ2-1	14	NA	ASSQDPGGPYNEQF
TRBV12-3/TRBV12-4	TRBJ2-5	13	NA	ASRSTGLAEETQY
TRBV5-1	TRBJ2-1	13	NA	ASSPSGRSDNEQF
TRBV5-6	TRBJ1-1	13	few	ASSTLRAASTEAF
TRBV3-1	TRBJ2-2	11	NA	ASSQTLPGELF
TRBV12-3/TRBV12-4	TRBJ2-1	12	few	ASSLGSIQVEQF
TRBV20-1	TRBJ2-6	11	NA	SARKSGANVLT
TRBV5-1	TRBJ2-3	14	few	ASSLGRRLGADTQY
TRBV4-1	TRBJ1-5	12	NA	ASSQEGYNQPQH
TRBV5-1	TRBJ2-1	17	few	ASSLWTSGRVVRENEQF
TRBV3-1	TRBJ2-1	13	NA	ASSQREGRDNEQF
TRBV7-6	TRBJ2-2	15	NA	ASSSEPAGVSTGELF
TRBV10-3	TRBJ2-7	12	few	AISLAGGPGEQY
TRBV7-2	TRBJ2-1	14	NA	ASSLAPGQGYNEQF
TRBV28	TRBJ2-5	12	few	ASSFQAEWRTQY
TRBV15	TRBJ2-1	13	few	ATSRDRGLYNEQF
TRBV24-1	TRBJ2-7	13	few	ATSEGGGASYEQY
TRBV12-3/TRBV12-4	TRBJ2-3	18	NA	ASSLLAGRTHRTVPDTQY
TRBV29-1	TRBJ1-2	10	many	SVEGSNYGYT
TRBV3-1	TRBJ2-5	13	NA	ASSQDLGPRGTQY
TRBV20-1	TRBJ1-2	12	few	SARDLESIYGYT
TRBV7-9	TRBJ1-1	13	few	ASRIKDGPGTEAF
TRBV20-1	TRBJ1-1	11	few	SSYSAGNTEAF
TRBV7-9	TRBJ2-1	15	many	ASSLALTSVPRGEQF
TRBV6-1	TRBJ1-1	12	NA	ASSKIGGRAEAF
TRBV20-1	TRBJ2-3	13	few	SASKTSGRTDTQY
TRBV7-2	TRBJ1-2	11	few	ASSTRDRSGYT
TRBV3-1	TRBJ2-2	13	few	ASSQEFQSTGELF
TRBV10-3	TRBJ2-1	8	NA	AISVGEQF
TRBV5-1	TRBJ2-7	14	NA	ASSGIDRGNTYEQY
TRBV7-2	TRBJ2-5	11	few	ASSLMVQETQY
TRBV24-1	TRBJ1-1	9	once	APNTGAEAF